Following are 19 T cell receptor beta chains from one sample sequenced in a study of OX40 agonist ivuxolimab in advanced cancers. Produced via immunoSEQ multiplex PCR; TCRdb's table is partial and in-frame only. The repertoire holds about 34,000 clones, with about four fifths as singletons. The sequencing used CD4+ or CD8+ T cells sorted from blood, collected in a trial of the OX40 agonist ivuxolimab. These receptors all stem from an adult with an advanced solid tumor such as melanoma, head and neck, liver or kidney cancer.

The chain has TRBV9 and TRBJ2-3, with D perhaps matching TRBD1 (6 bases). V was cut by 3 bases and J by 2 bases, with 13 bases left in between. The germline V gene has CDR1 SGDLS and CDR2 YYNGEE. CDR3 length: 15 amino acids. The CDR3 sequence: CASSDPQGNTDTQYF. Here the CDR3 DNA reads TGTGCCAGCAGCGACCCCCAGGGGAACACAGATACGCAGTATTTT.

The gene calls are TRBV10-2 and TRBJ2-3; D ambiguous. The CDR3 has 16 amino acids. Germline CDR1 WSHSY, CDR2 SAAADI. Trimming left V 2 bases short and J 0 bases short, with 12 bases between. The CDR3 DNA follows: TGCGCCAGCAGTGAGAGGCGGCTAACTAGCACAGATACGCAGTATTTT. This gives the protein CASSERRLTSTDTQYF.

This chain links TRBV7-9 with TRBJ1-2; TRBD1 might be the D (6 bases). There are 15 residues in the CDR3. The V end lost 3 bases, the J end lost 5 bases, and 16 bases lay between the germline ends. Germline V lookup: CDR1 SEHNR, CDR2 FQNEAQ (reference sequence). The CDR3 DNA sequence: TGTGCCAGCAGCTTGGGGGGCTCGGGAGGTTATGGCTACACCTTC. Encoded protein: CASSLGGSGGYGYTF. Using reference TRBV7-9 and TRBJ1-2 for the parts outside the CDR3, the full variable domain is DTGVSQNPRHKITKRGQNVTFRCDPISEHNRLYWYRQTLGQGPEFLTYFQNEAQLEKSRLLSDRFSAERPKGSFSTLEIQRTEQGDSAMYLCASSLGGSGGYGYTFGSGTRLTVV.

The chain recombines TRBV7-8 with TRBJ1-1, with D perhaps TRBD1 (6 bases). Germline V gene sequence: CDR1 SGHVS, CDR2 FQNEAQ. Trimming took 5 bases from V and 0 from J, leaving 16 bases between them. This CDR3 is 16 amino acids long. The CDR3 spells CASSPPQGSMNTEAFF. The CDR3, as DNA: TGTGCCAGCAGCCCTCCTCAGGGGAGCATGAACACTGAAGCTTTCTTT.

The V gene is TRBV11-2, the J gene TRBJ2-7; perhaps D is TRBD1 or TRBD2 (5 bases each). This CDR3 is 14 amino acids long. Germline V lookup: CDR1 SGHAT, CDR2 FQNNGV. The CDR3 loop is CASSPAGGSGIQSV. The CDR3 nucleotides read TGTGCCAGCAGCCCCGCTGGGGGAAGTGGGATACAATCCGTC.

In this sample, this clone turned up a few times. The chain is built from TRBV19 and TRBJ2-6, with D unresolved. Deletions cut 10 bases from V and 0 bases from J, with 13 bases between. Germline V gene sequence: CDR1 LNHDA, CDR2 SQIVND (reference sequence). The CDR3 is made up of 15 amino acids. The CDR3, as DNA: TGTGCCACCGGCTTCGCGAGCTCTGGGGCCAACGTCCTGACTTTC. Amino acids: CATGFASSGANVLTF.

The chain links TRBV6-5 to TRBJ1-2, with TRBD1 matching 11 bases. Germline CDR1 MNHEY, CDR2 SVGAGI. Trimming took 4 bases from V and 8 from J; bases not matched to a gene: 3. The CDR3 sequence is 13 residues long. CDR3 bases: TGTGCCAGCAGTTGGCGGACAGGGGGCGGCTACACCTTC. It specifies CASSWRTGGGYTF.

The gene calls are TRBV19 and TRBJ1-5; D perhaps matches TRBD1 (5 bases). This CDR3 is 16 amino acids long. V gave up 0 bases and J gave up 6 bases, with 15 bases separating them. CDR1 is LNHDA and CDR2 is SQIVND in the germline V gene (reference sequence). The CDR3 loop reads CASSIDTAGLGQPQHF. CDR3 sequence (DNA): TGTGCCAGTAGTATAGATACCGCGGGGCTGGGTCAGCCCCAGCATTTT.

CDR3 coding DNA: TGTGCCAGCAGGTCGTTTGGTTTGGGCGCCGACACTGAAGCTTTCTTT. Translated: CASRSFGLGADTEAFF. The genes are TRBV5-8 and TRBJ1-1; D remains ambiguous. V dropped 5 bases and J dropped 3 bases, with 20 bases sitting between them. CDR1 and CDR2 from the germline V gene are SGHTS and YDEGEE. The length of the CDR3 is 16 residues.

The chain combines TRBV27 with TRBJ1-5, with 9 bases fitting TRBD1. Germline V gene sequence: CDR1 MNHEY, CDR2 SMNVEV (reference sequence). The CDR3 is 17 amino acids. J was trimmed by 4 bases and V by 5 bases; bases with no gene match: 12. CDR3 DNA: TGTGCCAGCAGTCCTACCGCGGGGACAGGGATTAATCAGCCCCAGCATTTT. Its translation: CASSPTAGTGINQPQHF.

The V and J genes are TRBV23-1 and TRBJ2-5; perhaps TRBD2 as D (6 bases). TRBV23-1 is an ORF, with its function uncertain. The V and J ends lost 4 bases and 2 bases respectively, with 11 bases between them. The CDR3 extends over 14 amino acids. The CDR3 region is CASSLSGLQETQYF. Here the CDR3 DNA reads TGCGCCAGCAGTCTCTCGGGACTTCAAGAGACCCAGTACTTC.

The V and J genes are TRBV5-1 and TRBJ1-1; TRBD1 matches 8 bases. The CDR3 length is 17 residues. Germline lookup yields CDR1 SGHRS and CDR2 YFSETQ. With V trimmed by 5 bases and J by 1 base, 13 bases remained unmatched. The CDR3 region is CASSGRQGTTKNTEAFF. The CDR3 bases are TGCGCCAGCAGTGGAAGACAGGGGACCACAAAGAACACTGAAGCTTTCTTT.

As DNA, the CDR3 is TGTGCCAGCAGCTTTGACAGTATGAACACTGAAGCTTTCTTT. It translates to CASSFDSMNTEAFF. V and J are TRBV7-2 and TRBJ1-1; D is perhaps TRBD1 (5 bases). CDR3 size: 14 residues. V was clipped by 3 bases and J by 0 bases, with 8 bases between them. From germline, CDR1 is SGHTA and CDR2 FQGNSA.

This chain links TRBV6-6 with TRBJ2-7; the D gene is possibly TRBD2 (6 bases). Germline lookup yields CDR1 MNHNY and CDR2 SVGAGI (reference sequence). This CDR3 region has 12 residues. The V end lost 6 bases, the J end lost 3 bases, and 9 bases lay between the germline ends. The CDR3 nucleotides are TGTGCCAGCAGCCCGGGACTCTACGAGCAGTACTTC. Protein product: CASSPGLYEQYF.

The chain uses TRBV19 and TRBJ2-3, with D possibly matching TRBD1 (6 bases). The V gene's germline CDR1 is LNHDA and CDR2 SQIVND (reference sequence). The CDR3 spans 15 residues. Trimming stripped 5 bases from V and 0 bases from J, with 12 bases between. DNA for the CDR3: TGTGCCAGTAGTTCGCAGGGGAAGAGCACAGATACGCAGTATTTT. Encoded protein: CASSSQGKSTDTQYF.

The chain combines TRBV4-3 with TRBJ2-7, with a weak D call TRBD1 (6 bases). The germline V gene encodes CDR1 LGHNA and CDR2 YSLEER. V dropped 0 bases and J dropped 3 bases, with 15 bases sitting between them. CDR3 size: 16 residues. CDR3: CASSQDRTEPSYEQYF. CDR3 bases: TGCGCCAGCAGCCAAGATCGGACAGAACCGAGCTACGAGCAGTACTTC.

The chain couples TRBV7-9 to TRBJ1-2, with a possible D match to TRBD1 (5 bases). Per germline, CDR1 SEHNR and CDR2 FQNEAQ (reference sequence). V lost 5 bases and J 3 bases, leaving 16 bases between the germline ends. The CDR3 is made up of 15 amino acids. For the CDR3, the DNA is TGTGCCAGCAGCACTCCGACAGCACAATACTATGGCTACACCTTC. Translating it yields CASSTPTAQYYGYTF. Drawing the rest from reference TRBV7-9 and TRBJ1-2, the complete variable domain is DTGVSQNPRHKITKRGQNVTFRCDPISEHNRLYWYRQTLGQGPEFLTYFQNEAQLEKSRLLSDRFSAERPKGSFSTLEIQRTEQGDSAMYLCASSTPTAQYYGYTFGSGTRLTVV.

The count of this clone is one. This CDR3 reads CASSVRPLMITLNTEAFF. CDR3 in DNA: TGTGCCAGCAGCGTTCGTCCTCTTATGATCACACTGAACACTGAAGCTTTCTTT. The rearrangement uses TRBV9 and TRBJ1-1; D not resolved. The CDR3 contains 18 residues. The germline CDR1 and CDR2 sequences are SGDLS and YYNGEE. V was shortened by 2 bases and J by 0 bases, with 20 bases between the two germline ends. The complete variable domain, with remaining parts taken from reference TRBV9 and TRBJ1-1, reads DSGVTQTPKHLITATGQRVTLRCSPRSGDLSVYWYQQSLDQGLQFLIQYYNGEERAKGNILERFSAQQFPDLHSELNLSSLELGDSALYFCASSVRPLMITLNTEAFFGQGTRLTVV.

The chain joins TRBV2 to TRBJ2-1; unclear D gene. Germline V gene sequence: CDR1 SNHLY, CDR2 FYNNEI. Deletions cut 8 bases from V and 5 bases from J, with 16 bases between. The CDR3 has 14 amino acids. The CDR3 DNA reads as TGTGCCAGCGGGTTAGCTTCAAATCACAATGAGCAGTTCTTC. It yields the protein CASGLASNHNEQFF.